This TCR beta chain was retrieved from a study of cytomegalovirus exposure and HLA in healthy donors (TCRdb year 2017). In terms of the full investigation: An earlier analysis of roughly 630 of the donors reported more than 250 Gb of sequence data and 120 million or so unique TCR beta sequences from approximately 180 million T cells. An early release that covered about 640 HLA-typed donors contained approximately 300 gigabases of sequencing data and 80 million or so unique TCR sequences. Of the roughly 390 genotyped donors, 65% to 90% fell in the genetic ancestry cluster associated with self-reported Caucasian donors. The study aimed to test whether cataloging public T cell receptors could reveal signatures of past pathogen exposure. The study used immunosequencing to profile the T cell repertoires of more than 650 subjects and linked those repertoires to cytomegalovirus serostatus. A separate validation cohort of over 95 different subjects was used in addition to the approximately 700-subject first cohort. The study combined high-throughput TCR immunosequencing, statistical association of individual TCRs with disease status, and machine learning to predict cytomegalovirus infection status. A later analysis re-examined previously published TCR beta repertoires from about 670 donors and added high-resolution HLA genotyping to investigate patterns of TCR occurrence. The later analysis used no new phenotypic data to find candidate immune exposures, relying instead on TCR beta sequences and their occurrence across donors. To decide whether each TCR beta V gene segment behaved as functional or pseudogenic, an earlier analysis of some 600 of the donors relied on high-throughput TCR beta sequencing. Donor age, sex, ethnicity and CMV serostatus were compiled alongside the repertoire data. Genome-wide SNP genotypes for about three fifths of the 666 donors were used in a later genetic analysis, which treated that subset as a discovery cohort. Every repertoire in the discovery cohort had been generated on one and the same sequencing platform. Both class I and class II loci were covered by HLA typing, at four-digit resolution. The number of donors typed differed by locus, with about 620-630 for A, B, C, DRB1 and DQB1, 522 for DQA1, 600 to 610 for DPA1, and over 400 for DPB1. Because of strong linkage in the cohort, roughly five DR-DQ haplotypes were treated as single units for association and clustering. Among about 360 genotyped donors of the cohort, an average of about 240,000 unique TCR beta nucleotide sequences were sequenced per donor, around a sixth of them non-productive.

With regard to this clone: What this receptor recognizes is not known. No much larger clone is present one base from it, and per-base qualities are unavailable.

In total, roughly 710 healthy bone marrow donors made up the cohort. At the time of sampling, every cohort member was nominally healthy, though immune exposures that went unrecorded were likely present. The donor was CMV seronegative and was included in the group of 352 seronegative cohort members. Every donor gave a peripheral blood sample, and the peripheral blood mononuclear cells from that sample were used for TCR beta sequencing. Genomic DNA extraction from the blood cell samples was performed with the Qiagen DNeasy Blood Extraction Kit. General findings and caveats noted by the study authors: CMV serostatus was the only immune exposure information available for the cohort. A further reported finding was that TCR beta sequences accurately predicted the HLA-A and HLA-B alleles for most subjects in the first cohort. While some public TCRs were present in many individuals, most TCR sequences turned up only very rarely across donors. In the study, around 150 TCR beta chains were listed as associated with cytomegalovirus. The authors suggested that the approach could potentially be generalized to other disease states and immunological phenotypes. In a later genetic analysis, a missense DCLRE1C variant was associated with V-gene and J-gene trimming of TCR beta chains, and the association was replicated in an independent cohort. A later analysis found that TCR association rates varied across HLA loci, with DRB1 alleles showing the most associated TCRs and HLA-C alleles the fewest. An earlier analysis of approximately 530 of the donors showed that most TCR beta V segments appeared in productive rearrangements either about 87% or about 30% of the time, which broadly matched IMGT annotations. A later analysis associated 17,000 or so TCR beta sequences with specific HLA alleles at a false discovery rate of 0.05. In vitro tests confirmed that a few of the cytomegalovirus-associated TCR beta chains recognize cytomegalovirus antigens. A later analysis reported that several top co-occurrence clusters appeared linked to parvovirus B19, influenza, CMV and Epstein-Barr virus. In a later genetic analysis, fewer N-insertions in productive TCRs were reported among donors in an Asian-associated ancestry cluster than the roughly 700-donor mean. Because some donors lacked HLA typing at each locus, the association tests relied only on the typed subset. The presence/absence analyses assumed that sequencing depth was roughly uniform across donors, and that assumption may not be true. This cohort had only TCR beta chains sequenced, and the lack of alpha or paired-chain data limited which features could be detected. Cytomegalovirus status was reported to be diagnosed by the classifier with high specificity and sensitivity in both the original and validation cohorts. Seventeen rarely observed V segments, including chromosome 9 orphons, were excluded from the earlier analysis of several hundred of the donors because counts were too low. Assigning TCR associations to individual alleles was difficult when HLA alleles, especially DR and DQ, strongly co-occurred. Linkage disequilibrium might explain the correlated functional status among segregating V segments, but an unknown experimental factor could not be ruled out. According to a later analysis, most CMV-associated TCR beta chains appeared to be HLA-restricted, and the HLA associations seemed to be driven largely by CMV exposure. In a later analysis, HLA-associated TCR beta chains showed more clonal expansion and lower generation probabilities than non-associated chains that were equally common. A cluster of highly shared sequence variants was judged likely to represent a technical artifact of the sequencing pipeline.

Library generation was performed with the immunoSEQ multiplex PCR assay. For the multiplex PCR, a mixture combining 60 forward primers for TCR Vbeta segments and 13 reverse primers for TCR Jbeta segments was used. A multiplex PCR assay on genomic DNA amplified the CDR3 region of rearranged TCR beta genes. The amplified TCR beta libraries were sequenced on the Illumina HiSeq System as 87-base-pair reads. The source study handled its data this way. A later analysis tallied around 87 million unique TCR beta chains across the 660 or so repertoires, and some 12 million of those chains were shared by two or more donors. Raw reads were error-corrected and collapsed into unique sequences by a nearest-neighbor algorithm in which closely related sequences were merged to remove PCR and sequencing errors. Alignment of CDR3 sequences to IMGT reference sequences was used to assign V, D and J gene segments. For a sequence to be retained, a match of at least six nucleotides to both a V gene segment and a J gene segment was required. Rearrangements were called productive when the CDR3 lacked stop codons and stayed in frame with V and J; all others were non-productive. CDR3 was defined according to IMGT convention as the region running from the second conserved V-encoded cysteine to the conserved J-encoded phenylalanine. In an earlier analysis of around 600 of the donors, sequences lacking an unambiguous match to a single V gene segment were excluded. In an earlier analysis of approximately 610 of the donors, V segments were called functional above 56.7% productive rearrangements and were called segregating when the between-donor standard deviation exceeded 5%. A statistical classification framework was built to diagnose cytomegalovirus status from the catalog of TCR beta chain sequences. In a later analysis, V and J genes were assigned by comparing TCR nucleotide sequences against IMGT/GENE-DB human TR gene sequences. A later analysis assigned CDR3 sequences and most-parsimonious VDJ recombination scenarios with the TCRdist pipeline. In a later analysis, each TCR beta chain was defined by its CDR3 amino acid sequence together with its V-gene family, and reads lacking a unique V-gene family were excluded. A later analysis removed nearly 600 highly shared, low-generation-probability nucleotide sequences to deal with suspected cross-contamination and a sequencing artifact. For each public chain, a later analysis derived a clonal expansion index from normalized ranks of inferred template counts within each repertoire. In a later analysis, generation probabilities were computed using a VDJ recombination model fitted to out-of-frame rearrangements, and the results were checked against IGoR. In a later analysis, TCR-TCR, TCR-HLA and TCR-CMV co-occurrence was scored with hypergeometric tests, and a repertoire-size bias correction was applied to TCR pairs. To estimate false discovery rates, a later analysis permuted the HLA or CMV assignments 20 times. A later analysis grouped co-occurring TCRs with DBSCAN, adding TCRdist sequence similarity when clustering within HLA-allele-positive subsets. Repertoires with fewer than 30,000 or more than 120,000 public chains were left out of co-occurrence clustering, as were a few repertoires with anomalous nucleotide sharing. TCRdb took this table from immuneACCESS and kept in-frame rearrangements with V and J called. Such tables lack part of the clones; where checked against another copy, unresolved V genes explain under half of the gap, and the rest is unexplained. The DNA was the basis for D and trimming; V, J and clone size are from that table. This sample is represented by 250,000 to 350,000 clones; 75% to 85% of them were singletons. Over 0.3% of the sample belongs to the ten largest clones.

Specimen: PBMCs. This sequence originates from a girl between 2 and 10 years old in good health and CMV-seronegative.

The CDR3 protein: CASSPDRRPGEQYF. The nucleotide sequence reads as follows: TGTGCCAGTAGCCCAGACAGAAGACCCGGGGAGCAGTACTTC. The sequence joins TRBV19 to TRBJ2-7; possibly the D gene is TRBD1, per 5 matching bases. Trimming takes 6 bases from V and 7 bases from J, and the germline ends sit 19 bases apart. The CDR3 runs 14 amino acids, cysteine and phenylalanine included. Only the CDR3 DNA is retained, 42 bases long and in frame from the first base. Per the germline V gene (reference sequence), LNHDA is the CDR1 and SQIVND is the CDR2.